A selection of T cell receptor beta chains follows, all from one sample in a study of shared clonotypes between healthy human individuals. Method: immunoSEQ multiplex PCR; TCRdb's copy keeps in-frame clones and lacks some. The table includes some 2,100,000 clones, approximately 96% detected once. Sequencing was carried out using naive CD4+ T cells sorted from blood. The receptors were gathered from a man aged 18 to 29 in good health. CDR3s include the opening cysteine and the closing phenylalanine or tryptophan. Each record gives: CDR3 length, clone size, D gene, J gene, V gene, CDR3 DNA, CDR3 protein. D genes are given only for firm matches. Size tells how often a clone was seen (once, few, many) or the class of an expanded clone, and some rows leave it out.

len: 14
abundance: NA
d_gene: NA
j_gene: TRBJ1-2
v_gene: TRBV9
CDR3nt: TGTGCCAGCAGCCCCCAACAGGGTAACTATGGCTACACCTTC
CDR3aa: CASSPQQGNYGYTF

len: 13
abundance: once
d_gene: NA
j_gene: TRBJ1-1
v_gene: TRBV5-1
CDR3nt: TGCGCCAGCAGCTTCGGGACGGAGCTTGAAGCTTTCTTT
CDR3aa: CASSFGTELEAFF

len: 17
abundance: NA
d_gene: TRBD1
j_gene: TRBJ2-6
v_gene: TRBV28
CDR3nt: TGTGCCAGCGGACCGGGACAGGGAATATCCGGGGCCAACGTCCTGACTTTC
CDR3aa: CASGPGQGISGANVLTF

len: 18
abundance: NA
d_gene: TRBD2
j_gene: TRBJ2-3
v_gene: TRBV6-1
CDR3nt: TGTGCCAGCAGTGAAGGGCTCATAGCGGGGGGGCGCACAGATACGCAGTATTTT
CDR3aa: CASSEGLIAGGRTDTQYF

len: 15
abundance: NA
d_gene: NA
j_gene: TRBJ1-3
v_gene: TRBV12-5
CDR3nt: TGTGCTAGTGGTTTGGCGTTGACACCAGGAAACACCATATATTTT
CDR3aa: CASGLALTPGNTIYF

len: 14
abundance: NA
d_gene: NA
j_gene: TRBJ1-2
v_gene: TRBV5-1
CDR3nt: TGCGCCAGCAGCTTGCAGCAAATTACGGGTGGCTACACCTTC
CDR3aa: CASSLQQITGGYTF

len: 13
abundance: NA
d_gene: NA
j_gene: TRBJ2-3
v_gene: TRBV10-3
CDR3nt: TGTGCCATCAGTGAGAGGACCACAGATACGCAGTATTTT
CDR3aa: CAISERTTDTQYF

len: 15
abundance: NA
d_gene: NA
j_gene: TRBJ2-7
v_gene: TRBV10-3
CDR3nt: TGTGCCATCAGTGAGTTAGGAGTTGGCGCCAACGAGCAGTACTTC
CDR3aa: CAISELGVGANEQYF

len: 16
abundance: NA
d_gene: NA
j_gene: TRBJ2-1
v_gene: TRBV7-3
CDR3nt: TGTGCCAGCAGCCCCCACGGGGGTAGCTCCTACAATGAGCAGTTCTTC
CDR3aa: CASSPHGGSSYNEQFF

len: 12
abundance: NA
d_gene: NA
j_gene: TRBJ1-5
v_gene: TRBV28
CDR3nt: TGTGCCAGCAGTGGAGTGAATCAGCCCCAGCATTTT
CDR3aa: CASSGVNQPQHF

len: 14
abundance: NA
d_gene: NA
j_gene: TRBJ2-1
v_gene: TRBV6-6
CDR3nt: TGTGCCAGCACCAGTGCTCCCTCCTACAATGAGCAGTTCTTC
CDR3aa: CASTSAPSYNEQFF

len: 13
abundance: NA
d_gene: TRBD1
j_gene: TRBJ1-3
v_gene: TRBV5-1
CDR3nt: TGCGCCAGCTCCACAGGGGGCGGAAACACCATATATTTT
CDR3aa: CASSTGGGNTIYF

len: 15
abundance: once
d_gene: NA
j_gene: TRBJ1-6
v_gene: TRBV7-9
CDR3nt: TGTGCCAGCAGCTTAGAGGGACTGAGGGATTCACCCCTCCACTTT
CDR3aa: CASSLEGLRDSPLHF

len: 14
abundance: NA
d_gene: TRBD2
j_gene: TRBJ2-5
v_gene: TRBV9
CDR3nt: TGTGCCAGCAGCGCGACTAGCGGGGGGGAGACCCAGTACTTC
CDR3aa: CASSATSGGETQYF

len: 12
abundance: NA
d_gene: NA
j_gene: TRBJ2-5
v_gene: TRBV4-2
CDR3nt: TGTGCCAGCAGCCAACCGAGGGAGACCCAGTACTTC
CDR3aa: CASSQPRETQYF

len: 13
abundance: once
d_gene: NA
j_gene: TRBJ2-5
v_gene: TRBV6-6
CDR3nt: TGTGCCAGCAGTCGGGACCACAGGGAGACCCAGTACTTC
CDR3aa: CASSRDHRETQYF

len: 18
abundance: NA
d_gene: NA
j_gene: TRBJ1-2
v_gene: TRBV10-3
CDR3nt: TGTGCCATCAGTGAAAGCCCTTTTCAGAACCCAATCATCTATGGCTACACCTTC
CDR3aa: CAISESPFQNPIIYGYTF

len: 14
abundance: NA
d_gene: NA
j_gene: TRBJ2-1
v_gene: TRBV18
CDR3nt: TGTGCCAGCTCACCAACAACTACCCACAATGAGCAGTTCTTC
CDR3aa: CASSPTTTHNEQFF

len: 16
abundance: NA
d_gene: NA
j_gene: TRBJ2-6
v_gene: TRBV4-1
CDR3nt: TGCGCCAGCAGCCCCGGACAGCCCTCTGGGGCCAACGTCCTGACTTTC
CDR3aa: CASSPGQPSGANVLTF

len: 15
abundance: NA
d_gene: NA
j_gene: TRBJ1-6
v_gene: TRBV27
CDR3nt: TGTGCCAGCAGTTTCGGAAGGAACTATAATTCACCCCTCCACTTT
CDR3aa: CASSFGRNYNSPLHF

len: 13
abundance: NA
d_gene: NA
j_gene: TRBJ2-5
v_gene: TRBV30
CDR3nt: TGTGCCTGGAGTGTGAACGGGGGCGAGACCCAGTACTTC
CDR3aa: CAWSVNGGETQYF

len: 16
abundance: NA
d_gene: TRBD1
j_gene: TRBJ2-7
v_gene: TRBV5-4
CDR3nt: TGTGCCAGCAGCTTGGGGGGACAGGGGGTCTCCTACGAGCAGTACTTC
CDR3aa: CASSLGGQGVSYEQYF

len: 13
abundance: NA
d_gene: NA
j_gene: TRBJ1-5
v_gene: TRBV30
CDR3nt: TGTGCCTGGAGTGAAGGAGAAAATCAGCCCCAGCATTTT
CDR3aa: CAWSEGENQPQHF

len: 16
abundance: NA
d_gene: TRBD1
j_gene: TRBJ2-7
v_gene: TRBV28
CDR3nt: TGTGCCAGCCGGTCCTACGGGACAGCCGTCTCCTACGAGCAGTACTTC
CDR3aa: CASRSYGTAVSYEQYF

len: 15
abundance: NA
d_gene: NA
j_gene: TRBJ2-6
v_gene: TRBV6-1
CDR3nt: TGTGCCAGCACCCCCGGTGGCGCTGGGGCCAACGTCCTGACTTTC
CDR3aa: CASTPGGAGANVLTF

len: 16
abundance: NA
d_gene: NA
j_gene: TRBJ1-1
v_gene: TRBV6-5
CDR3nt: TGTGCCAGCAGTTCCCTACAGGGAGCCTTAGTCGCTGAAGCTTTCTTT
CDR3aa: CASSSLQGALVAEAFF

len: 15
abundance: NA
d_gene: TRBD1
j_gene: TRBJ2-5
v_gene: TRBV7-2
CDR3nt: TGTGCCAGCAGCCTTGGACAGGGGTATCCGGAGACCCAGTACTTC
CDR3aa: CASSLGQGYPETQYF

len: 16
abundance: NA
d_gene: NA
j_gene: TRBJ2-2
v_gene: TRBV10-3
CDR3nt: TGTGCCATCAGTGAGTCTCCAGGAGTCCGGACCGGGGAGCTGTTTTTT
CDR3aa: CAISESPGVRTGELFF

len: 13
abundance: NA
d_gene: NA
j_gene: TRBJ2-2
v_gene: TRBV6-1
CDR3nt: TGTGCCAGCAGTGTCAGGGACACCGGGGAGCTGTTTTTT
CDR3aa: CASSVRDTGELFF

len: 14
abundance: NA
d_gene: NA
j_gene: TRBJ1-3
v_gene: TRBV7-2
CDR3nt: TGTGCCAGCAGCGACGGGAACTCTGGAAACACCATATATTTT
CDR3aa: CASSDGNSGNTIYF

len: 12
abundance: once
d_gene: NA
j_gene: TRBJ1-1
v_gene: TRBV30
CDR3nt: TGTGCCTGGAGTCCCCCACGCACTGAAGCTTTCTTT
CDR3aa: CAWSPPRTEAFF

len: 13
abundance: NA
d_gene: TRBD1
j_gene: TRBJ2-7
v_gene: TRBV6-6
CDR3nt: TGTGCCAGCAGTTACCCGGGACAGTCCGAGCAGTACTTC
CDR3aa: CASSYPGQSEQYF

len: 15
abundance: NA
d_gene: TRBD1
j_gene: TRBJ2-5
v_gene: TRBV5-1
CDR3nt: TGCGCCAGCAGCGTCGGACAGGAATTAGGAGAGACCCAGTACTTC
CDR3aa: CASSVGQELGETQYF

len: 14
abundance: NA
d_gene: TRBD1
j_gene: TRBJ2-2
v_gene: TRBV19
CDR3nt: TGTGCCAGTAGTATTACAGGGGAGCCCGGGGAGCTGTTTTTT
CDR3aa: CASSITGEPGELFF

len: 16
abundance: NA
d_gene: NA
j_gene: TRBJ2-6
v_gene: TRBV30
CDR3nt: NA
CDR3aa: CAWSVLRASGANVLTF

len: 13
abundance: NA
d_gene: TRBD2
j_gene: TRBJ2-5
v_gene: TRBV6-1
CDR3nt: TGTGCCAGCAGACTAGCGGTCCAAGAGACCCAGTACTTC
CDR3aa: CASRLAVQETQYF

len: 14
abundance: NA
d_gene: NA
j_gene: TRBJ1-1
v_gene: TRBV7-8
CDR3nt: TGTGCCAGCAGCTTCGGGACACGTAACACTGAAGCTTTCTTT
CDR3aa: CASSFGTRNTEAFF